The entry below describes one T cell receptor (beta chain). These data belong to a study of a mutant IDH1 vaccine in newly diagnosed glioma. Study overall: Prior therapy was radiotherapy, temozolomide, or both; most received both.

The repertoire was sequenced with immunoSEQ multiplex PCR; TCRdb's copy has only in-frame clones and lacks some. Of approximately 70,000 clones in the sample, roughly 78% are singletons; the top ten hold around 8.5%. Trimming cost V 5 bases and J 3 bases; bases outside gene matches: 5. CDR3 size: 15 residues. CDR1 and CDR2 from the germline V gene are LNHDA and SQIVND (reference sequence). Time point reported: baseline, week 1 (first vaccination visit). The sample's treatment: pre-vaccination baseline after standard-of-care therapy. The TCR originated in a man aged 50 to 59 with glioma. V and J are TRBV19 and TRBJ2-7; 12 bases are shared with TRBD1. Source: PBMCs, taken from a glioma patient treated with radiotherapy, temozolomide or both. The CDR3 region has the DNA TGTGCCAGTAGTTCCCGGGACAGGGGGCTCTACGAGCAGTACTTC. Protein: CASSSRDRGLYEQYF.